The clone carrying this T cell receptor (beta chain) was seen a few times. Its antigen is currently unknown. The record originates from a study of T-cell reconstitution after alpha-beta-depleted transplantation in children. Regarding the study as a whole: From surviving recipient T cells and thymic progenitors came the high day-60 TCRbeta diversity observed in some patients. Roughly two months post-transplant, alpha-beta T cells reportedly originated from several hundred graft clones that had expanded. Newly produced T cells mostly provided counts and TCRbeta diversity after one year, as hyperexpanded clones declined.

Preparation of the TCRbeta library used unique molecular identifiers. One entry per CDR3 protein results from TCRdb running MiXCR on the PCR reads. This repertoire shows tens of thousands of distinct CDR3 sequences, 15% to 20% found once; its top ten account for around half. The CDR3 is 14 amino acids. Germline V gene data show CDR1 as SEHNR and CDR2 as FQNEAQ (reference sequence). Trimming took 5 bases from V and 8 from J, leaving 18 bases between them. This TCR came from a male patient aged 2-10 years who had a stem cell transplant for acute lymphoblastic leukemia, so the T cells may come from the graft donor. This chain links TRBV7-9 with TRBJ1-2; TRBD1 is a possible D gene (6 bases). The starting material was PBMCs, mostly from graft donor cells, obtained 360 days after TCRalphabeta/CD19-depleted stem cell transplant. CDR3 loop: CASSTAGTFWGYTF. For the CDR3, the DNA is TGTGCCAGCAGCACCGCCGGGACATTCTGGGGCTACACCTTC. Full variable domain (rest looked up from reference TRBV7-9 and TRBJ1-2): DTGVSQNPRHKITKRGQNVTFRCDPISEHNRLYWYRQTLGQGPEFLTYFQNEAQLEKSRLLSDRFSAERPKGSFSTLEIQRTEQGDSAMYLCASSTAGTFWGYTFGSGTRLTVV.